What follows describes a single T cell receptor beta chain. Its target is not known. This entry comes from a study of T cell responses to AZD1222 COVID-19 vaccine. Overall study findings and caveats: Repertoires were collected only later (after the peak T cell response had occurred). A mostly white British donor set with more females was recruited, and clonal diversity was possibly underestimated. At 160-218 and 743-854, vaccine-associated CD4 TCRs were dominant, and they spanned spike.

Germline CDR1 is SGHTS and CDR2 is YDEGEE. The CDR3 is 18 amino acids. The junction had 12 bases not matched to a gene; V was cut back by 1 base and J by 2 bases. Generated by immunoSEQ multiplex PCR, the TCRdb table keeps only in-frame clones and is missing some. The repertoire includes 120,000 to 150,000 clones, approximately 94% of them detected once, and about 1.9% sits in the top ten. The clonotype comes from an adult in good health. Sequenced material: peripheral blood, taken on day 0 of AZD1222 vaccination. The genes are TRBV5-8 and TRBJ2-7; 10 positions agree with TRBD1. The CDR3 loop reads CASSLILPRDRGAYEQYF. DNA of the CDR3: TGTGCCAGCAGCTTGATCTTACCCCGGGACAGGGGCGCCTACGAGCAGTACTTC.